This T cell receptor beta chain was identified in a study of blood T cell repertoires in COVID-19. On the study more broadly: COVID-19 samples collected from the United States, Italy and Spain covered acute and convalescent phases. Sources were T cells, B-cell-depleted T cells, or PBMCs; the material itself was cDNA or gDNA.

Per the germline V gene, CDR1 is LNHDA and CDR2 is SQIVND (reference sequence). V was cut by 3 bases and J by 7 bases, with 15 bases left in between. There are 15 residues in the CDR3. Per the authors' pipeline: Reference gene primer amplification yielded estimated nucleated cell counts. Clones were read by immunoSEQ multiplex PCR, and TCRdb kept only the in-frame ones, dropping some. That table is the source of V, J and clone size, and D and trimming were worked out from the DNA. The sample has approximately 88,000 clones; 80% are singletons. The TCR comes from a woman older than 75 with acute or convalescent COVID-19. Input material: peripheral blood. The rearrangement links TRBV19 to TRBJ1-4; possibly TRBD1 for D (5 bases). The CDR3 DNA reads as TGTGCCAGTAGTATCCACCGGGGGGAGCGTGAAAAACTGTTTTTT. Its protein is CASSIHRGEREKLFF.